This TCR beta chain was found in a study of T cell responses to AZD1222 COVID-19 vaccine. Profiling relied on immunoSEQ multiplex PCR, and the TCRdb table lists in-frame clones only, not all of them. The sample holds 110,000 to 150,000 clones, around 90% seen once. With respect to this clone: Its cognate antigen is unknown.

Whole-study findings and limits: Researchers took repertoire samples only after the peak T cell response had come.

The CDR3 is 17 residues long. Germline CDR1 is SGDLS and CDR2 is YYNGEE. Trimming shortened V by 2 bases and J by 5 bases, and 20 bases separated the two germline ends. The sample consisted of peripheral blood, taken on day 0 of AZD1222 vaccination. The TCR originated in an adult in good health. V is TRBV9 and J is TRBJ2-1; tentatively, D is TRBD2 (6 bases). CDR3 coding DNA: TGTGCCAGCAGCGTGTCAGACGGGGGTGCCAGAAACAATGAGCAGTTCTTC. The encoded protein is CASSVSDGGARNNEQFF.